This TCR beta chain originates from a study of shared clonotypes between healthy human individuals. Genomic DNA from each subset was divided evenly over several immunoSEQ plates. DNA at 200 ng, tens of thousands of T cell genomes, went into sorted-subset replicate PCRs. Sequenced by immunoSEQ multiplex PCR; TCRdb stores in-frame clones only, minus some. Of under 1,900,000 clones detected, 98% appear once; the ten largest clones hold roughly 0.35%. A note on this clone: Antigen: not known. Other DNA sequences within the sample encode an identical CDR3.

Broader study findings: The generation probabilities recorded for non-shared clonotypes fell below those of clonotypes shared by all four donors.

Germline V gives CDR1 LNHNV, CDR2 YYDKDF (reference sequence). With 1 base removed from V and 2 bases from J, the gap between germline ends came to 2 bases. The CDR3 is 12 residues long. The chain couples TRBV15 to TRBJ1-2; D is ambiguous. The TCR originated in a man in his thirties or forties in good health. Sequencing was performed on naive CD4+ T cells sorted from blood. Subset defined: CD45RA+ positively selected. The CDR3: CATSRANYGYTF. CDR3 DNA: TGTGCCACCAGCAGAGCGAACTATGGCTACACCTTC.